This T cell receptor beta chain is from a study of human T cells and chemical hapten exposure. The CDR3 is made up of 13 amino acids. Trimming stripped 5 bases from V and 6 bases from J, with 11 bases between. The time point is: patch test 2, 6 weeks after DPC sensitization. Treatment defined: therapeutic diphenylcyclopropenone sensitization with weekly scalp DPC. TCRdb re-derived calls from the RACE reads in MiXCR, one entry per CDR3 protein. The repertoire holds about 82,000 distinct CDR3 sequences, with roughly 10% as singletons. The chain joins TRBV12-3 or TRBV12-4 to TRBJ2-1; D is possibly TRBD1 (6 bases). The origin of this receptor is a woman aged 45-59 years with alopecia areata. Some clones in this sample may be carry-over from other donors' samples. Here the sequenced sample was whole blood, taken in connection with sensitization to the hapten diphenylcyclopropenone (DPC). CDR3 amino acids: CASSLRQVNEQFF. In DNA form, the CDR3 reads TGTGCCAGCAGTCTGAGACAGGTCAATGAGCAGTTCTTC.